The entry that follows covers one T cell receptor (beta chain) sequence. CDR3 length equals 12 residues. Germline V gives CDR1 SEHNR, CDR2 FQNEAQ (reference sequence). Trimming cost V 2 bases and J 0 bases, with 1 base left between them. This sample is drawn from a study of control samples from healthy donors and cancer patients. Sequencing used immunoSEQ multiplex PCR; TCRdb keeps in-frame clones, though not all of them. The sample holds 73,000 or so clones, approximately 84% seen once. The chain carries TRBV7-9 and TRBJ1-1; D unresolved. The sequencing input was blood. This clonotype was obtained from a woman aged 50 to 65 in good health. The CDR3 DNA sequence: TGTGCCAGCAGCTTAATGAACACTGAAGCTTTCTTT. Translated, it gives CASSLMNTEAFF. Supplemented by reference TRBV7-9 and TRBJ1-1, the full variable domain reads DTGVSQNPRHKITKRGQNVTFRCDPISEHNRLYWYRQTLGQGPEFLTYFQNEAQLEKSRLLSDRFSAERPKGSFSTLEIQRTEQGDSAMYLCASSLMNTEAFFGQGTRLTVV.